This is a list of T cell receptor beta chains from one sample in a study of post-analysis software for immune sequencing data. TCRdb called the PCR reads again in MiXCR, with one record for every CDR3 protein. The table includes around 400,000 distinct CDR3 sequences, around a third detected once. Sequences were obtained from blood. Receptors were obtained from a girl between 10 and 17 years old with multiple sclerosis. Each CDR3 is given with its conserved first and last residue. The D gene is left open where the match is weak. Some rows have no size entry. The others give once, few or many, or a class for an expanded clone.

j_gene: TRBJ2-1
abundance: .
d_gene: .
v_gene: TRBV25-1
CDR3aa: CASSRIDEQFF
CDR3nt: TGTGCCAGCAGTCGGATTGATGAGCAGTTCTTC

j_gene: TRBJ1-6
abundance: .
d_gene: .
v_gene: TRBV4-2
CDR3aa: CASSQEFKRVDNSPLHF
CDR3nt: TGTGCCAGCAGCCAAGAATTTAAAAGAGTCGATAATTCACCCCTCCACTTT

j_gene: TRBJ2-7
abundance: .
d_gene: TRBD1
v_gene: TRBV6-5
CDR3aa: CASSPRDRAFHEQYF
CDR3nt: TGTGCCAGCAGTCCACGGGACAGGGCCTTCCACGAGCAGTACTTC

j_gene: TRBJ2-3
abundance: .
d_gene: .
v_gene: TRBV4-2
CDR3aa: CASSQEQGRSDTQYF
CDR3nt: TGTGCCAGCAGCCAGGAGCAGGGGAGGTCCGATACGCAGTATTTT

j_gene: TRBJ2-5
abundance: .
d_gene: .
v_gene: TRBV12-3/TRBV12-4
CDR3aa: CASSFGFSETQYF
CDR3nt: TGTGCCAGCAGCTTCGGGTTCTCCGAGACCCAGTACTTC

j_gene: TRBJ2-1
abundance: few
d_gene: TRBD2
v_gene: TRBV20-1
CDR3aa: CSARGLAVDEQFF
CDR3nt: TGCAGTGCTAGAGGTCTAGCGGTCGATGAGCAGTTCTTC

j_gene: TRBJ2-7
abundance: .
d_gene: .
v_gene: TRBV5-1
CDR3aa: CASDTGPRDYYKQYF
CDR3nt: TGCGCCAGCGATACCGGACCCCGGGATTACTACAAGCAGTACTTC

j_gene: TRBJ1-6
abundance: .
d_gene: TRBD1
v_gene: TRBV6-5
CDR3aa: CASSYGTGTYNSPLHF
CDR3nt: TGTGCCAGCAGTTACGGGACAGGGACATATAATTCACCCCTCCACTTT

j_gene: TRBJ2-1
abundance: .
d_gene: .
v_gene: TRBV15
CDR3aa: CATSRDRSTAYNEQFF
CDR3nt: TGTGCCACCAGCAGAGATCGAAGCACAGCATACAATGAGCAGTTCTTC

j_gene: TRBJ1-5
abundance: .
d_gene: .
v_gene: TRBV7-2
CDR3aa: CASSTRGNQPQHF
CDR3nt: TGTGCCAGCAGCACACGTGGCAATCAGCCCCAGCATTTT

j_gene: TRBJ1-1
abundance: few
d_gene: .
v_gene: TRBV6-1
CDR3aa: CASSERGGVILRTDVAFF
CDR3nt: TGTGCCAGCAGTGAAAGGGGCGGCGTGATACTACGAACGGACGTAGCTTTCTTT

j_gene: TRBJ1-1
abundance: .
d_gene: TRBD1
v_gene: TRBV11-2
CDR3aa: CASSLGRQGVTEAFF
CDR3nt: TGTGCCAGCAGCTTAGGAAGACAGGGGGTGACTGAAGCTTTCTTT

j_gene: TRBJ2-7
abundance: .
d_gene: TRBD2
v_gene: TRBV12-5
CDR3aa: CASGLAETSGNYEQYF
CDR3nt: TGTGCTAGTGGTTTGGCTGAGACTAGCGGCAACTACGAGCAGTACTTC